These 23 T cell receptor beta chains were all obtained from the same sample, sequenced in a study of blood T cells in healthy people across ages. With a J-beta primer mix and a sample-barcoded 5' primer, a second PCR ran about 7 to 12 cycles. TCRdb fed the 5' RACE reads into MiXCR, producing one record per CDR3 protein. Of approximately 940,000 distinct CDR3 sequences in the sample, around 46% are singletons; the top ten hold about an eighth. The material sequenced was blood. The receptors shown here come from a man aged 25-40 years in good health.

The CDR3 region is CASSYSSNGVGGYTF. DNA for the CDR3: TGTGCCAGCAGTTACTCCTCTAATGGCGTTGGAGGCTACACCTTC. The chain has TRBV6-2 or TRBV6-3 and TRBJ1-2; D unresolved. Per the germline V gene, CDR1 is MNHEY and CDR2 is SVGEGT. V lost 0 bases, J lost 8 bases, and 16 bases lay in between. The CDR3 has 15 residues.

About this clonotype: The junction does not match germline at one end; this may be a read error. The chain carries TRBV3-1 and TRBJ2-7; perhaps TRBD1 as D (6 bases). Germline V gives CDR1 LGHDT, CDR2 YNNKEL (reference sequence). The CDR3 consists of 14 residues. CDR3 amino acids: CASNQAQGSHEQYF. The CDR3 region has the DNA TGTGCCAGCAACCAAGCGCAGGGGTCCCACGAGCAGTACTTC.

The gene calls are TRBV14 and TRBJ1-5; tentative D call: TRBD1 (6 bases). The CDR3 has 14 residues. Germline V gene sequence: CDR1 SGHDN, CDR2 FVKESK. V gave up 4 bases and J gave up 7 bases, with 14 bases separating them. CDR3 sequence (DNA): TGTGCCAGCAGCCGAGGGGGAGCCAGCCAGCCCCAGCATTTT. This encodes CASSRGGASQPQHF.

V is TRBV24-1 and J is TRBJ2-5; TRBD2 agrees at 8 bases. In germline, CDR1 is KGHDR, CDR2 SFDVKD. This CDR3 has 15 amino acids. V gave up 4 bases and J gave up 2 bases; unmatched junction bases: 5. CDR3 region: CATSESGGLQETQYF. In DNA, the CDR3 is TGTGCCACCAGTGAATCGGGGGGGCTACAAGAGACCCAGTACTTC.

The rearrangement uses TRBV7-2 and TRBJ2-1, with TRBD1 identical over 9 bases. CDR3 size: 17 residues. V was clipped by 5 bases and J by 0 bases; unmatched bases: 8. Germline loops: CDR1 SGHTA, CDR2 FQGNSA. CDR3 DNA sequence: TGTGCCAGCAGCAGCCTTGACAGGGGGAGCTCCTACAATGAGCAGTTCTTC. This sequence encodes CASSSLDRGSSYNEQFF.

This clonotype was observed a few times. The chain's CDR3 is CASRDRRSGYTF. Written as DNA, the CDR3 is TGTGCCAGCAGAGACAGGAGGAGCGGCTACACCTTC. The rearrangement joins TRBV6-1 to TRBJ1-2, with D possibly being TRBD1 (6 bases). Germline CDR1 MNHNS, CDR2 SASEGT. The ends were cut back, 6 bases at V and 8 bases at J, with 13 bases in the middle. The CDR3 runs 12 residues.

J is TRBJ2-5 and V is TRBV5-1; D perhaps matches TRBD1 (6 bases). Germline CDR1 SGHRS, CDR2 YFSETQ. Trimming left V 0 bases short and J 3 bases short, with 15 bases between. The CDR3 totals 16 residues. CDR3 nucleotide sequence: TGCGCCAGCAGCTTGGCCGAAAGGACAGTGAAAGAGACCCAGTACTTC. Its translation: CASSLAERTVKETQYF.

The rearrangement links TRBV12-3 or TRBV12-4 to TRBJ2-7; maybe TRBD2 (7 bases). The J call is in doubt because the DNA end fits TRBJ2-5 better. The length of the CDR3 is 13 residues. The CDR3 spells CASNNGGRETQYF. In nucleotides, the CDR3 is TGTGCCAGCAATAACGGGGGGCGAGAGACCCAGTACTTC.

This clonotype appeared a few times. The J gene is TRBJ2-1, the V gene TRBV12-3 or TRBV12-4; 11 positions agree with TRBD2. J gave up 8 bases and V 1 base, and 10 bases lay outside the gene matches. CDR3 length: 17 amino acids. The CDR3 reads CASSLDSSGGPGYEQFF. In DNA form, the CDR3 reads TGTGCCAGCAGTTTAGATTCTAGCGGGGGGCCGGGGTATGAGCAGTTCTTC.

The chain links TRBV7-3 to TRBJ2-3; TRBD2 agrees at 7 bases. Germline assignment: CDR1 SGHTA and CDR2 FQGTGA. With 2 bases clipped from V and 1 base from J, the junction kept 6 bases outside the gene matches. The CDR3 is 16 residues long. The CDR3: CASSLLGGFGTDTQYF. The CDR3 DNA follows: TGTGCCAGCAGCTTACTCGGGGGGTTCGGCACAGATACGCAGTATTTT.

The chain combines TRBV3-1 with TRBJ2-1; 11 positions match TRBD2. Losses at the gene ends were 7 bases for V and 4 bases for J; bases not matched to a gene: 6. The germline CDR1 and CDR2 sequences are LGHDT and YNNKEL (reference sequence). The CDR3 is 15 residues long. CDR3 sequence: CASNLGTSGYNEQFF. Written as DNA, the CDR3 is TGTGCCAGCAACCTCGGGACTAGCGGTTACAATGAGCAGTTCTTC.

The rearrangement joins TRBV3-1 to TRBJ1-5; D is undetermined. This CDR3 has 14 residues. CDR1 is LGHDT and CDR2 is YNNKEL in the germline V gene (reference sequence). The ends were cut back, 1 base at V and 4 bases at J, with 8 bases in the middle. CDR3 protein: CASSQVETNQPQHF. The CDR3, as DNA: TGTGCCAGCAGCCAAGTAGAGACTAATCAGCCCCAGCATTTT.

There are a few counts of this clonotype. This chain connects TRBV12-3 or TRBV12-4 to TRBJ2-4; 10 bases are a match to TRBD1. V lost 4 bases and J lost 8; bases outside the gene matches: 5. CDR3 length: 14 residues. The DNA for the CDR3 is TGTGCCAGCAGTTCTGGGGGACAGGGGCACATTCAGTACTTC. Protein product: CASSSGGQGHIQYF.

V gene TRBV7-2 combines with J gene TRBJ2-7; TRBD2 agrees at 7 bases. Germline values: CDR1 SGHTA, CDR2 FQGNSA. V was clipped by 2 bases and J by 0 bases; unmatched bases: 4. The CDR3 has 15 amino acids. This chain's CDR3 is CASSLTAGTSYEQYF. CDR3 bases: TGTGCCAGCAGCTTAACAGCGGGGACCTCCTACGAGCAGTACTTC.

This clonotype was observed many times. V gene TRBV11-2 combines with J gene TRBJ2-1; D is unresolved. In germline, CDR1 is SGHAT, CDR2 FQNNGV. V was shortened by 3 bases and J by 0 bases, with 9 bases between the two germline ends. This CDR3 is built from 15 residues. The CDR3 is CASSFLQSSYNEQFF. In DNA, the CDR3 is TGTGCCAGCAGCTTCCTACAGAGCTCCTACAATGAGCAGTTCTTC.

J is TRBJ2-7 and V is TRBV18, with TRBD1 identical over 7 bases. V dropped 6 bases and J dropped 1; count of bases not matched to a gene: 6. Per the germline V gene, CDR1 is KGHSH and CDR2 is LQKENI. The CDR3 runs to 14 residues. The CDR3 sequence: CASSRAGGSYEQYF. DNA for the CDR3: TGTGCCAGCTCCCGGGCAGGGGGATCCTACGAGCAGTACTTC.

This clonotype was picked up a small number of times. The chain uses TRBV11-2 and TRBJ2-7; weak D call: TRBD1 (6 bases). The V end lost 5 bases, the J end lost 2 bases, and 31 bases lay between the germline ends. Germline V gene data show CDR1 as SGHAT and CDR2 as FQNNGV. This CDR3 comprises 20 residues. The CDR3 coding sequence is TGTGCCAGCAGCACCACAACCGCGTCGCCGACAGGTCTGATACCCTACGAGCAGTACTTC. Translated, it gives CASSTTTASPTGLIPYEQYF. The full variable domain, completed using reference TRBV11-2 and TRBJ2-7, is EAGVAQSPRYKIIEKRQSVAFWCNPISGHATLYWYQQILGQGPKLLIQFQNNGVVDDSQLPKDRFSAERLKGVDSTLKIQPAKLEDSAVYLCASSTTTASPTGLIPYEQYFGPGTRLTVT.

The table lists this clonotype with a few counts. J is TRBJ2-3 and V is TRBV6-2 or TRBV6-3; either TRBD1 or TRBD2 may supply D (5 bases each). Germline values: CDR1 MNHEY, CDR2 SVGEGT. The CDR3 loop spans 13 amino acids. V was clipped by 7 bases and J by 5 bases, with 13 bases between them. The CDR3 region is CASKVQGRDTQYF. CDR3 bases: TGTGCCAGCAAGGTCCAGGGACGAGATACGCAGTATTTT.

V is TRBV2 and J is TRBJ2-1; 7 bases are a match to TRBD1. The CDR3 consists of 15 residues. Germline V lookup: CDR1 SNHLY, CDR2 FYNNEI. V gave up 10 bases and J gave up 5 bases; unmatched junction bases: 14. The CDR3: CAILKGAAANNEQFF. For the CDR3, the DNA is TGTGCCATCTTAAAGGGGGCAGCGGCTAACAATGAGCAGTTCTTC.

This clonotype has ten or more counts. The genes are TRBV6-5 and TRBJ2-5; 7 bases agree with TRBD1. V lost 6 bases, J lost 2 bases, and 3 bases stayed unmatched. Germline values: CDR1 MNHEY, CDR2 SVGAGI. The CDR3 extends over 13 amino acids. The CDR3 sequence is CASRLGQQETQYF. Written as DNA, the CDR3 is TGTGCCAGCAGATTGGGACAGCAAGAGACCCAGTACTTC.

The V and J genes are TRBV30 and TRBJ2-3, with no clear D. In germline, CDR1 is GTSNPN, CDR2 SVGIG (reference sequence). V dropped 1 base and J dropped 2 bases, with 7 bases sitting between them. The CDR3 is 13 amino acids. CDR3 residues: CAWSGAYTDTQYF. Here the CDR3 DNA reads TGTGCCTGGAGTGGGGCCTACACAGATACGCAGTATTTT.

This chain connects TRBV20-1 to TRBJ1-2; D unresolved. The CDR3 runs to 11 residues. In germline, CDR1 is DFQATT, CDR2 SNEGSKA (reference sequence). Deletions cut 3 bases from V and 5 bases from J, with 7 bases between. CDR3 region: CSAREVYGYTF. CDR3 coding DNA: TGCAGTGCTAGGGAGGTTTATGGCTACACCTTC.

DNA for the CDR3: TGCGCCAGCGAAGAAGTGGGGGCAGGCCGGAAGGAGCAGTTCTTC. Translating it yields CASEEVGAGRKEQFF. This rearrangement joins TRBV5-1 to TRBJ2-1, with D perhaps matching TRBD1 (6 bases). V lost 7 bases to trimming and J lost 10 bases, with 24 bases between them. From germline, CDR1 is SGHRS and CDR2 YFSETQ. The CDR3 sequence is 15 residues long.